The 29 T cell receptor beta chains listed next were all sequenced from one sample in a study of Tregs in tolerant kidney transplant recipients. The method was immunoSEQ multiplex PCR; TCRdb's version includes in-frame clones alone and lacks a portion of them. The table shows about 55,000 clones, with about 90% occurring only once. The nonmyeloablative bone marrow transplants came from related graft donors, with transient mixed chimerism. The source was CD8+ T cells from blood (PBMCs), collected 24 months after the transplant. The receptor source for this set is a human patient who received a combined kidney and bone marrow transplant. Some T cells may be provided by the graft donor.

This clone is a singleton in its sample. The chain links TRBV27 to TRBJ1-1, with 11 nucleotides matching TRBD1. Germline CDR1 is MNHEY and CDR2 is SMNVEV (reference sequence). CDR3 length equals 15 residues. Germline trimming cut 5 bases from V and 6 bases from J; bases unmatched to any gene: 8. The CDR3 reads CASSVGTGGLAEAFF. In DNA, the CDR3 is TGTGCCAGCAGTGTGGGGACAGGGGGACTCGCTGAAGCTTTCTTT.

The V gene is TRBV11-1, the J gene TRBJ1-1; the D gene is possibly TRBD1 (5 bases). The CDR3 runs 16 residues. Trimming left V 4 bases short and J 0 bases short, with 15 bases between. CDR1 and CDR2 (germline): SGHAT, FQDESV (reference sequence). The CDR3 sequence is CASSSGTTALNTEAFF. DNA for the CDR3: TGTGCCAGCAGCTCCGGCACGACAGCTTTGAACACTGAAGCTTTCTTT.

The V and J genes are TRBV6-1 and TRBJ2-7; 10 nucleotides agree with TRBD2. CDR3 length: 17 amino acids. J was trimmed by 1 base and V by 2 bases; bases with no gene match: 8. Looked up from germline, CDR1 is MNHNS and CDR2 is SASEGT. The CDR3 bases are TGTGCCAGCAGTGAATGGGTAGCGGGAGGAAGGTCCTACGAGCAGTACTTC. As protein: CASSEWVAGGRSYEQYF.

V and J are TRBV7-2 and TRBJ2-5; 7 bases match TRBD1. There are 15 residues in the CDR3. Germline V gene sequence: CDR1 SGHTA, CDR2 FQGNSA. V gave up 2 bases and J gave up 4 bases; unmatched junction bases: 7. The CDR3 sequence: CASSLTGVGGETQYF. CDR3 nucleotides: TGTGCCAGCAGCTTAACAGGGGTTGGGGGAGAGACCCAGTACTTC.

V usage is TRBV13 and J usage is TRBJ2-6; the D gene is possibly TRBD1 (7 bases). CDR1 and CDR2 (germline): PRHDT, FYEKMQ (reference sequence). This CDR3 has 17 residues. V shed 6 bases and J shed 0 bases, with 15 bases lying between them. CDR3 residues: CASRGGTDVSGANVLTF. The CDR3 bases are TGTGCCAGCAGAGGAGGGACAGATGTCTCTGGGGCCAACGTCCTGACTTTC.

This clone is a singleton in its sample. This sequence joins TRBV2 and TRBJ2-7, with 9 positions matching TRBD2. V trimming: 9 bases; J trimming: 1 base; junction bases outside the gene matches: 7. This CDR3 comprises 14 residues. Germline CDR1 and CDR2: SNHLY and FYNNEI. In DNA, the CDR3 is TGTGCCAGTAGCGGGAGTATGTCATCCTACGAGCAGTACTTC. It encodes CASSGSMSSYEQYF.

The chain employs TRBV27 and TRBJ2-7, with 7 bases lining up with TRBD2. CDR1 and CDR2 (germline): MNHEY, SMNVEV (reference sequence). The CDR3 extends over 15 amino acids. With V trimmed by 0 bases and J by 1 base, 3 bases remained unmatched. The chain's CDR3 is CASSLSSGVSYEQYF. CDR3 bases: TGTGCCAGCAGTTTATCAAGCGGGGTGTCCTACGAGCAGTACTTC.

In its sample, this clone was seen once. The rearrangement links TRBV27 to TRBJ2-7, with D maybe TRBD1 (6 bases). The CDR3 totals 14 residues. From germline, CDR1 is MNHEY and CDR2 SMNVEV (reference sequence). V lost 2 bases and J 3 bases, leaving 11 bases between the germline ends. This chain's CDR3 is CASSLTGNYYEQYF. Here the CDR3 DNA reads TGTGCCAGCAGTTTAACAGGGAACTACTACGAGCAGTACTTC.

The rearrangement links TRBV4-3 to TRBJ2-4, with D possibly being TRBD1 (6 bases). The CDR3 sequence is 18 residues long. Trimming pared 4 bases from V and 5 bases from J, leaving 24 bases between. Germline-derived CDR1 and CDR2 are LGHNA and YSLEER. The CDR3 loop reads CASSLRLSHRVRENIQYF. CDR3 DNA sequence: TGCGCCAGCAGCCTCAGATTATCCCACAGGGTGAGGGAAAACATTCAGTACTTC.

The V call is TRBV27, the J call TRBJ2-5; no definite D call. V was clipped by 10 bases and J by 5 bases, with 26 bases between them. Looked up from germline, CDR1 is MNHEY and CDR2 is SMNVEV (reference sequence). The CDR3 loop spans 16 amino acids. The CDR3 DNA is TGTGCCACCTTCTTCCCTCCTTCTATCTTTCGGGAGACCCAGTACTTC. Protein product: CATFFPPSIFRETQYF.

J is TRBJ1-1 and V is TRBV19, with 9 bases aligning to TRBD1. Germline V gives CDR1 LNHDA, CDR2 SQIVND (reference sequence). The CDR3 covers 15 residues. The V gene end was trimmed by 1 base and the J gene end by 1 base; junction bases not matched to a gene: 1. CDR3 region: CASSIADRGNTEAFF. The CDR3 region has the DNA TGTGCCAGTAGTATAGCGGACAGGGGGAACACTGAAGCTTTCTTT.

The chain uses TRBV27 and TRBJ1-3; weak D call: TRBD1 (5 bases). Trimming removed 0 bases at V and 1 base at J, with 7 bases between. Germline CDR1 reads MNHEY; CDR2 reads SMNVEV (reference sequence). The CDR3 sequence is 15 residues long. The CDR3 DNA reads TGTGCCAGCAGTTTATCGGCAGGGTCTGGAAACACCATATATTTT. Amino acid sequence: CASSLSAGSGNTIYF.

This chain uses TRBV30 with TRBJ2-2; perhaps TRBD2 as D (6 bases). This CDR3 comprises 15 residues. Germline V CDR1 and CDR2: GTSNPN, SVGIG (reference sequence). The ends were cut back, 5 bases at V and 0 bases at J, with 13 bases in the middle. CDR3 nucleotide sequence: TGTGCCTGGTCCCACGGGGGATCGAACACCGGGGAGCTGTTTTTT. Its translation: CAWSHGGSNTGELFF.

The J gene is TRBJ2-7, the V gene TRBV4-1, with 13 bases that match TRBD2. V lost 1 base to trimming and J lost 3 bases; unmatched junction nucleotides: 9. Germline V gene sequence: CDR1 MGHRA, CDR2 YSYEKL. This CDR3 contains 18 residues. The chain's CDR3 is CASSQAPLLAGGHYEQYF. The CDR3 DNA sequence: TGCGCCAGCAGCCAAGCGCCCCTACTAGCGGGGGGGCACTACGAGCAGTACTTC.

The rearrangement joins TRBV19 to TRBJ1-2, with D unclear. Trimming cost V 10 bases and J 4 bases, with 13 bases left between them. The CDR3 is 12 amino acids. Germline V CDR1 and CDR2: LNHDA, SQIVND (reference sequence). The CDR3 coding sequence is TGTGCCATCCTAAACCCCGGCTATGGCTACACCTTC. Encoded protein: CAILNPGYGYTF.

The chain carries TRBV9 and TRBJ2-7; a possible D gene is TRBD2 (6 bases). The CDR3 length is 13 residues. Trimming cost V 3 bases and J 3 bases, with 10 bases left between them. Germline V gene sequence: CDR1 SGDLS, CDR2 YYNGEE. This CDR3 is CASSAGSGYEQYF. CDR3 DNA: TGTGCCAGCAGCGCCGGTAGCGGCTACGAGCAGTACTTC.

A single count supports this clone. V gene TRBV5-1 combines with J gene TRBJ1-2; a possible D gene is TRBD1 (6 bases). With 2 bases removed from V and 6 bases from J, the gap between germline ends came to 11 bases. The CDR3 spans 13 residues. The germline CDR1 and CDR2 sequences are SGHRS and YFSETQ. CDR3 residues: CASSLQGRNGYTF. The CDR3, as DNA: TGCGCCAGCAGCTTACAGGGAAGGAATGGCTACACCTTC.

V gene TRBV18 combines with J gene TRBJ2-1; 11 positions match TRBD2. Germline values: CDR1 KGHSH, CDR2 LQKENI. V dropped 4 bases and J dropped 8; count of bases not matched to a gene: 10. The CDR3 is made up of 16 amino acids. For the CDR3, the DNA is TGTGCCAGCTCACAGTTAGCGGGGGGGAGAAGCGATGAGCAGTTCTTC. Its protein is CASSQLAGGRSDEQFF. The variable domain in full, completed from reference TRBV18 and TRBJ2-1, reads NAGVMQNPRHLVRRRGQEARLRCSPMKGHSHVYWYRQLPEEGLKFMVYLQKENIIDESGMPKERFSAEFPKEGPSILRIQQVVRGDSAAYFCASSQLAGGRSDEQFFGPGTRLTVL.

This CDR3 is CASSQEELSYEQYF. In nucleotides, the CDR3 is TGCGCCAGCAGCCAAGAGGAGCTCTCCTACGAGCAGTACTTC. The gene calls are TRBV4-1 and TRBJ2-7; D is undetermined. The CDR3 is 14 amino acids. CDR1 and CDR2 from the germline V gene are MGHRA and YSYEKL. V shed 0 bases and J shed 0 bases, with 6 bases lying between them.

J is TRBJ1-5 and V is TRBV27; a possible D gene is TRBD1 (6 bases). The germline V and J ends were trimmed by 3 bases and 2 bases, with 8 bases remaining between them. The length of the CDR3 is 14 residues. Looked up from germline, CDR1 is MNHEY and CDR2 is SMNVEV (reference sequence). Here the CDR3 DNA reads TGTGCCAGCAGTTTGAACAGGGGCAATCAGCCCCAGCATTTT. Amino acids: CASSLNRGNQPQHF.

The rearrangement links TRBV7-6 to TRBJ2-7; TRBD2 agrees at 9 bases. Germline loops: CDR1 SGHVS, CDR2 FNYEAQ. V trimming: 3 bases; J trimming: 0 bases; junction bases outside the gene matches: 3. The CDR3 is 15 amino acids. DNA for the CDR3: TGTGCCAGCAGCTTGACTAGCGGAGCCTCCTACGAGCAGTACTTC. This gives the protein CASSLTSGASYEQYF.

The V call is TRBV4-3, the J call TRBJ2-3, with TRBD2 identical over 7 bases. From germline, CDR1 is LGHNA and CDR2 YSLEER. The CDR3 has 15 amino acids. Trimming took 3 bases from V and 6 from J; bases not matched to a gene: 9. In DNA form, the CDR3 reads TGCGCCAGCAGCCAGAAGGGAGGGGCACATGATACGCAGTATTTT. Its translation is CASSQKGGAHDTQYF.

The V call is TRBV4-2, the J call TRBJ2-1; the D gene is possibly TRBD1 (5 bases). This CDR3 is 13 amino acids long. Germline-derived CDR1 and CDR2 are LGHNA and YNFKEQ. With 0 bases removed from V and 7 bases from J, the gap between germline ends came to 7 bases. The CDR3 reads CASSQDWTNEQFF. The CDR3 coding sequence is TGTGCCAGCAGCCAAGATTGGACAAATGAGCAGTTCTTC.

The CDR3 nucleotides read TGCAGCGTTGAAGATCCCGCCGGGGAGCTGTTTTTT. It translates to CSVEDPAGELFF. The rearrangement joins TRBV29-1 to TRBJ2-2; D not resolved. The CDR3 consists of 12 residues. CDR1 is SQVTM and CDR2 is ANQGSEA in the germline V gene. The V end was cut by 0 bases, the J end by 6 bases, with 5 bases between.

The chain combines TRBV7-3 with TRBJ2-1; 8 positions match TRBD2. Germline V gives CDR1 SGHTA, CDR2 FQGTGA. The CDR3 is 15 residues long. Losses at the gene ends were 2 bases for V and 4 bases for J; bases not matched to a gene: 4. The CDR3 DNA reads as TGTGCCAGCAGCTTAGCGGCTAGCGGGTACAATGAGCAGTTCTTC. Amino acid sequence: CASSLAASGYNEQFF.

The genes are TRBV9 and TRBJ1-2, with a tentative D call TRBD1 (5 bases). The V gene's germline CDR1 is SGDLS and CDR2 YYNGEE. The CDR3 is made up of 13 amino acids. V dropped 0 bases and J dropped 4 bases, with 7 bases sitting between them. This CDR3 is CASSVGGPYGYTF. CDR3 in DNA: TGTGCCAGCAGCGTAGGGGGCCCCTATGGCTACACCTTC.

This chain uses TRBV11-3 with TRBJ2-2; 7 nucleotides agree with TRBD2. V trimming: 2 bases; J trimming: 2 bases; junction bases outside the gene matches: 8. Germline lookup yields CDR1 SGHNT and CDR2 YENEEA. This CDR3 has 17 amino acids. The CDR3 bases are TGTGCCAGCAGCTTAATAATCGGCGGGGGAAACACCGGGGAGCTGTTTTTT. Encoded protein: CASSLIIGGGNTGELFF.

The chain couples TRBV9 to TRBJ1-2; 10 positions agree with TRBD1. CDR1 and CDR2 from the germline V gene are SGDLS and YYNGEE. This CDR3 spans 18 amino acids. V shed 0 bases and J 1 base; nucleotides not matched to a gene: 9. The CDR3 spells CASSVALGTGDYNYGYTF. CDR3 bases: TGTGCCAGCAGCGTAGCTCTTGGGACAGGGGATTATAACTATGGCTACACCTTC.

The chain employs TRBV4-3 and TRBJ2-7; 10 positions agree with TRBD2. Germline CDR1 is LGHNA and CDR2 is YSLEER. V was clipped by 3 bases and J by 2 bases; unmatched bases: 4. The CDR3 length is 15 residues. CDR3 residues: CASSQVAGGAYEQYF. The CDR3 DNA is TGCGCCAGCAGCCAGGTAGCGGGAGGAGCCTACGAGCAGTACTTC.